The 6 T cell receptor beta chains below were found in one sample sequenced in a study of blood T cell repertoires in COVID-19. The method was immunoSEQ multiplex PCR; TCRdb's version includes in-frame clones alone and lacks a portion of them. The sample holds under 300,000 clones, around nine tenths seen once. Sequenced input: PBMCs or T cells enriched from blood (not recorded which). All receptors come from a woman aged 45-60 years who had recovered from COVID-19.

The chain recombines TRBV5-8 with TRBJ1-5, with D perhaps matching TRBD1 (6 bases). In germline, CDR1 is SGHTS, CDR2 YDEGEE. V was clipped by 1 base and J by 2 bases, with 10 bases between them. There are 15 residues in the CDR3. The CDR3 coding sequence is TGTGCCAGCAGCTTGTTAAAGGGGGGCAATCAGCCCCAGCATTTT. Translated: CASSLLKGGNQPQHF.

This clone was found a few times. CDR3 amino acids: CATPLIGGTEAFF. The DNA of the CDR3 is TGTGCCACCCCGTTGATTGGGGGGACTGAAGCTTTCTTT. V is TRBV6-5 and J is TRBJ1-1; D is perhaps TRBD1 (5 bases). Germline CDR1 MNHEY, CDR2 SVGAGI. Trimming left V 10 bases short and J 5 bases short, with 17 bases between. The CDR3 loop spans 13 amino acids.

This sequence joins TRBV5-6 and TRBJ2-7; 7 nucleotides match TRBD1. CDR1 and CDR2 (germline): SGHDT, YYEEEE. This CDR3 is 13 amino acids long. With 2 bases clipped from V and 5 bases from J, the junction kept 4 bases outside the gene matches. CDR3 DNA sequence: TGTGCCAGCAGCTTTGACCAGGGGGACGAGCAGTACTTC. This gives the protein CASSFDQGDEQYF.

The chain is built from TRBV12-3 or TRBV12-4 and TRBJ2-2; D perhaps matches TRBD2 (5 bases). V lost 3 bases, J lost 9 bases, and 8 bases lay in between. CDR3 length equals 12 residues. CDR3 coding DNA: TGTGCCAGCAGTTTCGAGGGTTGGGAGCTGTTTTTT. Protein product: CASSFEGWELFF.

The chain is built from TRBV19 and TRBJ2-1; 7 nucleotides line up with TRBD1. Germline V gene sequence: CDR1 LNHDA, CDR2 SQIVND (reference sequence). The CDR3 spans 14 residues. V lost 4 bases and J lost 5; bases outside the gene matches: 5. CDR3 nucleotides: TGTGCCAGTAGTAAGGGGGCCGTAAACAATGAGCAGTTCTTC. Protein: CASSKGAVNNEQFF.

The chain employs TRBV12-5 and TRBJ2-1, with a weak D call TRBD1 (5 bases). Germline V gene data show CDR1 as LGHNT and CDR2 as FRNRAP. V was shortened by 6 bases and J by 3 bases, with 12 bases between the two germline ends. The CDR3 covers 14 residues. CDR3 protein: CASGQGGIYNEQFF. CDR3 DNA: TGTGCTAGTGGCCAGGGTGGGATCTACAATGAGCAGTTCTTC.